This T cell receptor beta chain comes out of a study of sequential checkpoint blockade in melanoma. Treatment specified: randomized to nivolumab then ipilimumab (arm A) or the reverse (arm B). V lost 4 bases and J 2 bases, leaving 17 bases between the germline ends. Germline V gene data show CDR1 as SGHDN and CDR2 as FVKESK. This CDR3 is built from 16 residues. Method: immunoSEQ multiplex PCR; TCRdb's copy keeps in-frame clones and lacks some. The table has tens of thousands of clones, 70% to 90% seen once. Source: CD8+ T cells sorted from blood (inferred from file names), taken from a patient given nivolumab and ipilimumab in sequence. The receptor was isolated from a human donor with melanoma. The rearrangement joins TRBV14 to TRBJ2-5; D may be TRBD1 (6 bases). The CDR3 DNA reads as TGTGCCAGCAGCCTCTCCTTCGACAGGCCTCAAGAGACCCAGTACTTC. It codes for CASSLSFDRPQETQYF.